The 30 T cell receptor beta chains reported below all come from one sample, sequenced in a study of T cell repertoires in cytomegalovirus infection. TCRdb re-called the reads with MiXCR, one entry per CDR3 protein. The sample lists 900,000 to 950,000 distinct CDR3 sequences; 31% were seen once. Antigens of these TCRs are unknown. The sequences come from cultured CD8+ T cells from PBMCs, collected from culture after CMV antigen stimulation. These receptors were collected from a human donor in good health (CMV status not recorded). Some clones in this sample may be carry-over from other donors' samples.

This clonotype was seen more than once but under ten times. The genes are TRBV12-3 or TRBV12-4 and TRBJ1-1, with unresolved D. Trimming pared 7 bases from V and 2 bases from J, leaving 11 bases between. This CDR3 has 13 amino acids. This chain's CDR3 is CASNAGFNTEAFF. The CDR3 DNA sequence: TGTGCCAGCAACGCTGGTTTTAACACTGAAGCTTTCTTT.

This clonotype has a handful of counts. The chain couples TRBV7-6 to TRBJ1-2, with D possibly being TRBD1 (5 bases). Trimming removed 8 bases from V and 9 bases from J, with 13 bases in between. Germline CDR1 and CDR2: SGHVS and FNYEAQ. The CDR3 contains 11 residues. CDR3 coding DNA: TGTGCCAGCGGGGAGGGGCGTAGCTACACCTTC. This codes for CASGEGRSYTF.

The chain couples TRBV28 to TRBJ2-3; D unclear. CDR3 length: 15 residues. CDR1 and CDR2 (germline): MDHEN, SYDVKM. V lost 2 bases and J lost 4, with 13 bases in between. The CDR3 region is CASSLGLLGADTQYF. CDR3 nucleotides: TGTGCCAGCAGTTTAGGCCTCTTAGGCGCAGATACGCAGTATTTT.

This clonotype has a count of ten or more. This chain uses TRBV12-3 or TRBV12-4 with TRBJ2-2, with a tentative D call TRBD2 (6 bases). The ends were cut back, 4 bases at V and 3 bases at J, with 9 bases in the middle. The CDR3 has 14 amino acids. CDR3 coding DNA: TGTGCCAGCAGTTCGACGGGGGACACCGGGGAGCTGTTTTTT. Translated: CASSSTGDTGELFF.

This chain uses TRBV7-9 with TRBJ2-7; 9 bases fit TRBD1. Per germline, CDR1 SEHNR and CDR2 FQNEAQ (reference sequence). The CDR3 extends over 14 amino acids. V gave up 5 bases and J gave up 3 bases; unmatched junction bases: 5. The DNA of the CDR3 is TGTGCCAGCAGCCCCCGGGACAGGGTCTACGAGCAGTACTTC. Residues: CASSPRDRVYEQYF.

Regarding this clonotype: It is likely a read error, because the conserved phenylalanine at the end of the CDR3 is missing. This chain links TRBV5-6 with TRBJ2-3; D unclear. V lost 4 bases, J lost 2 bases, and 11 bases lay in between. Per germline, CDR1 SGHDT and CDR2 YYEEEE. CDR3 length: 14 amino acids. In DNA, the CDR3 is TGTGCCAGCAGCAACGGACGGCCCACAGATACGCAGTATGTT. It codes for CASSNGRPTDTQYV.

The J gene is TRBJ2-4, the V gene TRBV28; TRBD2 is a possible D gene (6 bases). Germline CDR1 is MDHEN and CDR2 is SYDVKM. The length of the CDR3 is 14 residues. Trimming took 8 bases from V and 3 from J, leaving 14 bases between them. The DNA of the CDR3 is TGTGCCAGCCCCCTAGGAGGGTTCAAAAACATTCAGTACTTC. Residues: CASPLGGFKNIQYF.

This clonotype has only one observation. A read error may explain this, as a much larger clone is one base away. This chain links TRBV7-2 with TRBJ1-5, with D possibly TRBD1 on 5 matching bases. Trimming took off 1 base at V and 3 bases at J, with 10 bases between the two ends. This CDR3 region has 15 residues. Germline CDR1 and CDR2: SGHTA and FQGNSA. CDR3: CTSSLEGPLNQPQHF. In nucleotides, the CDR3 is TGTACCAGCAGCTTAGAGGGGCCACTCAATCAGCCCCAGCATTTT.

The table lists this clonotype with a few counts. The chain has TRBV5-1 and TRBJ2-7, with 7 bases fitting TRBD1. CDR3 length: 14 amino acids. V gave up 3 bases and J gave up 4 bases; unmatched junction bases: 7. Germline V gene data show CDR1 as SGHRS and CDR2 as YFSETQ. Here the CDR3 reads CASSYRGLRYEQYF. Here the CDR3 DNA reads TGCGCCAGCAGCTACAGGGGATTAAGGTACGAGCAGTACTTC.

The rearrangement uses TRBV29-1 and TRBJ2-5; TRBD2 matches at 7 bases. V trimming: 3 bases; J trimming: 1 base; junction bases outside the gene matches: 2. Germline values: CDR1 SQVTM, CDR2 ANQGSEA. The CDR3 is made up of 13 amino acids. Written as DNA, the CDR3 is TGCAGCGTTGACGGGGGGATCCAAGAGACCCAGTACTTC. This codes for CSVDGGIQETQYF.

This clonotype was seen repeatedly, ten times or more. This chain joins TRBV7-8 and TRBJ2-3; 9 bases align to TRBD1. Losses at the gene ends were 6 bases for V and 4 bases for J; bases not matched to a gene: 14. This CDR3 has 17 residues. In germline, CDR1 is SGHVS, CDR2 FQNEAQ. In nucleotides, the CDR3 is TGTGCCAGCAGAGCTCAGCCCGGGACAGGGAGGTCAGATACGCAGTATTTT. This sequence encodes CASRAQPGTGRSDTQYF.

The rearrangement uses TRBV10-2 and TRBJ2-5; D may match TRBD1 or TRBD2 (6 bases each). The CDR3 extends over 14 amino acids. V was trimmed by 8 bases and J by 5 bases, leaving 18 bases between them. The germline gives CDR1 WSHSY, CDR2 SAAADI. CDR3 amino acids: CASAPRGREETQYF. The CDR3 nucleotides are TGCGCCAGCGCACCACGGGGGCGCGAGGAGACCCAGTACTTC.

The rearrangement uses TRBV12-3 or TRBV12-4 and TRBJ2-2, with D perhaps matching TRBD2 (5 bases). The CDR3 covers 15 residues. Trimming took 6 bases from V and 1 from J, leaving 12 bases between them. DNA of the CDR3: TGTGCCAGCAGCTCACTAGGAGAGAACACCGGGGAGCTGTTTTTT. It translates to CASSSLGENTGELFF.

The sample holds a few counts of this clonotype. The V call is TRBV6-5, the J call TRBJ2-7; 9 bases fit TRBD1. V lost 5 bases, J lost 0 bases, and 5 bases stayed unmatched. CDR1 is MNHEY, CDR2 SVGAGI, per germline. The CDR3 extends over 15 amino acids. Written as DNA, the CDR3 is TGTGCCAGCAGTACCGGGACAGGGACCTCCTACGAGCAGTACTTC. This translates into CASSTGTGTSYEQYF.

Written as DNA, the CDR3 is TGTGCCAGCAGTTTTGGTTACAGGGACTCCTACAATGAGCAGTTCTTC. This translates into CASSFGYRDSYNEQFF. The chain has TRBV12-3 or TRBV12-4 and TRBJ2-1, with D maybe TRBD1 (6 bases). V was cut by 3 bases and J by 0 bases, with 12 bases left in between. The CDR3 has 16 residues.

This clonotype was picked up a small number of times. The rearrangement joins TRBV6-5 to TRBJ2-5; D is possibly TRBD2 (6 bases). Per germline, CDR1 MNHEY and CDR2 SVGAGI. There are 14 residues in the CDR3. Trimming took off 2 bases at V and 4 bases at J, with 11 bases between the two ends. The CDR3: CASSYNEGGETQYF. DNA for the CDR3: TGTGCCAGCAGTTACAATGAGGGAGGAGAGACCCAGTACTTC.

V usage is TRBV5-1 and J usage is TRBJ1-1; weak D call: TRBD1 (5 bases). CDR3 length: 15 amino acids. V was pared by 0 bases and J by 1 base, with 10 bases between. The germline gives CDR1 SGHRS, CDR2 YFSETQ. The CDR3 coding sequence is TGCGCCAGCAGCTTGGAGTGGGACCCGAACACTGAAGCTTTCTTT. Translating it yields CASSLEWDPNTEAFF.

This clonotype has more than one count but fewer than ten. The CDR3 coding sequence is TGCAGCGTTGGGACAACCAACACCGGGGAGCTGTTTTTT. It encodes CSVGTTNTGELFF. V usage is TRBV29-1 and J usage is TRBJ2-2, with D tentatively TRBD1 (5 bases). V was cut by 4 bases and J by 2 bases, with 8 bases left in between. This CDR3 comprises 13 residues. Looked up from germline, CDR1 is SQVTM and CDR2 is ANQGSEA.

V usage is TRBV11-3 and J usage is TRBJ2-2, with D maybe TRBD1 (5 bases). The germline gives CDR1 SGHNT, CDR2 YENEEA. Trimming pared 5 bases from V and 4 bases from J, leaving 11 bases between. This CDR3 region has 14 residues. The DNA for the CDR3 is TGTGCCAGCAGCACCCGACAGTCCACCGGGGAGCTGTTTTTT. This sequence encodes CASSTRQSTGELFF.

V gene TRBV20-1 combines with J gene TRBJ1-1, with D unresolved. V lost 5 bases and J lost 12, with 13 bases in between. The CDR3 covers 10 residues. Germline lookup yields CDR1 DFQATT and CDR2 SNEGSKA (reference sequence). CDR3 sequence: CSAPRPFTFF. CDR3 DNA: TGCAGTGCTCCCCGTCCCTTCACTTTCTTT.

The CDR3 DNA is TGTGCCAGCAGCCCCTCGTCGGGGCGCGGGTACGAGCAGTACTTC. This sequence encodes CASSPSSGRGYEQYF. This chain links TRBV11-2 with TRBJ2-7; D possibly uses TRBD1 or TRBD2 (5 bases each). Trimming removed 5 bases at V and 4 bases at J, with 18 bases between. Germline CDR1 is SGHAT and CDR2 is FQNNGV. The CDR3 length is 15 residues.

V and J are TRBV2 and TRBJ1-2; TRBD1 is a possible D gene (5 bases). Trimming shortened V by 8 bases and J by 3 bases, and 13 bases separated the two germline ends. Germline CDR1 and CDR2: SNHLY and FYNNEI. This CDR3 has 13 residues. The CDR3 nucleotides are TGTGCCAGCCTTGTAGGGGCTCACTATGGCTACACCTTC. Translated, it gives CASLVGAHYGYTF.

This rearrangement joins TRBV28 to TRBJ2-7, with TRBD1 matching 9 bases. The length of the CDR3 is 15 residues. V dropped 6 bases and J dropped 2; count of bases not matched to a gene: 8. Germline V gives CDR1 MDHEN, CDR2 SYDVKM. CDR3 region: CASRSGQGPTYEQYV. CDR3 in DNA: TGTGCCAGCAGATCGGGACAGGGACCCACCTACGAGCAGTACGTC.

This clonotype was observed many times. V usage is TRBV7-9 and J usage is TRBJ2-2, with TRBD1 as a possible D gene (5 bases). In germline, CDR1 is SEHNR, CDR2 FQNEAQ (reference sequence). The V gene lost 6 bases and the J gene lost 3 bases, with 11 bases spanning the gap. The CDR3 runs to 14 residues. This chain's CDR3 is CASRLRGYTGELFF. The CDR3 DNA sequence: TGTGCCAGCAGACTTAGGGGCTACACCGGGGAGCTGTTTTTT.

There are a few counts of this clonotype. The chain links TRBV12-3 or TRBV12-4 to TRBJ1-5; D is undetermined. The CDR3 totals 15 residues. The V end was cut by 0 bases, the J end by 0 bases, with 6 bases between. The CDR3 here is CASSLAPASNQPQHF. CDR3 sequence (DNA): TGTGCCAGCAGTTTAGCGCCGGCTAGCAATCAGCCCCAGCATTTT.

This clonotype was counted at least ten times. The rearrangement links TRBV7-8 to TRBJ1-1; D may be TRBD1 (6 bases). The germline CDR1 and CDR2 sequences are SGHVS and FQNEAQ. The CDR3 totals 15 residues. V lost 1 base and J lost 0, with 9 bases in between. CDR3 region: CASSLGGGMNTEAFF. In DNA, the CDR3 is TGTGCCAGCAGCTTAGGTGGGGGCATGAACACTGAAGCTTTCTTT.

V is TRBV6-1 and J is TRBJ2-1, with a weak D call TRBD1 (5 bases). V was pared by 10 bases and J by 7 bases, with 11 bases between. CDR3 length: 11 residues. The germline gives CDR1 MNHNS, CDR2 SASEGT. CDR3 in amino acids: CATDSGNEQFF. CDR3 nucleotides: TGTGCCACCGACTCAGGGAATGAGCAGTTCTTC.

This chain uses TRBV6-2 or TRBV6-3 with TRBJ1-5; D possibly corresponds to TRBD1 (5 bases). The CDR3 length is 15 residues. In germline, CDR1 is MNHEY, CDR2 SVGEGT. Trimming took off 6 bases at V and 8 bases at J, with 20 bases between the two ends. The CDR3 DNA is TGTGCCAGCAGGACCGGAGGGGCGCCGGGGGAGCCCCAGCATTTT. Protein sequence: CASRTGGAPGEPQHF.

This clonotype has only a few counts. The chain has TRBV4-1 and TRBJ2-1; 7 nucleotides agree with TRBD1. The CDR3 runs 14 residues. J gave up 8 bases and V 4 bases, and 8 bases lay outside the gene matches. CDR1 is MGHRA, CDR2 YSYEKL, per germline. The CDR3 DNA is TGCGCCAGCAGCCTTAAAACAGGGGATGATGAGCAGTTCTTC. Translation gives CASSLKTGDDEQFF.

This clonotype turned up a few times. V usage is TRBV28 and J usage is TRBJ1-5; D may be TRBD1 (6 bases). Germline V gene sequence: CDR1 MDHEN, CDR2 SYDVKM. CDR3 length equals 14 residues. V gave up 0 bases and J gave up 5 bases, with 8 bases separating them. The CDR3 reads CASSLWGGHQPQHF. In DNA form, the CDR3 reads TGTGCCAGCAGTTTATGGGGGGGGCATCAGCCCCAGCATTTT. Together with reference TRBV28 and TRBJ1-5, the CDR3 gives the full variable domain: DVKVTQSSRYLVKRTGEKVFLECVQDMDHENMFWYRQDPGLGLRLIYFSYDVKMKEKGDIPEGYSVSREKKERFSLILESASTNQTSMYLCASSLWGGHQPQHFGDGTRLSIL.